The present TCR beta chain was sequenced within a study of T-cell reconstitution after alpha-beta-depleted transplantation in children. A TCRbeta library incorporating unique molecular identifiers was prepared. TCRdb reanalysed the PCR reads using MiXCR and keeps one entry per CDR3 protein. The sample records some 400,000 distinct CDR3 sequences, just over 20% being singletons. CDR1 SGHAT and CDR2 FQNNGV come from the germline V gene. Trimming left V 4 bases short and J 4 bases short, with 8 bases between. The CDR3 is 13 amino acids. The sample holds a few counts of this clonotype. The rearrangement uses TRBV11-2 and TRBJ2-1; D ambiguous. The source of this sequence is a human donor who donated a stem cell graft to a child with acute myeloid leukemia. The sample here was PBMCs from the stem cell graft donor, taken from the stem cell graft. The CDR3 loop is CASSWARYNEQFF. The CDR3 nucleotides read TGTGCCAGCAGCTGGGCGAGGTACAATGAGCAGTTCTTC.